This T cell receptor (beta chain) is drawn from a study of control samples from healthy donors and cancer patients. Data came from immunoSEQ multiplex PCR; TCRdb stores just in-frame clones and leaves some out. The table includes under 150,000 clones, approximately 88% detected once. The CDR3 has 14 residues. The V gene's germline CDR1 is SGHRS and CDR2 YFSETQ. The junction had 3 bases not matched to a gene; V was cut back by 2 bases and J by 2 bases. V is TRBV5-1 and J is TRBJ2-5; 7 bases are a match to TRBD2. The receptor's source is a man aged 25-40 years in good health. Input material: blood. The CDR3 coding sequence is TGCGCCAGCAGCTTCGGGAGGCCTCAAGAGACCCAGTACTTC. It encodes CASSFGRPQETQYF.